This TCR beta chain was obtained from a study of brain T cells in children with intractable seizures (dated by TCRdb to 2020 to 2023). Notes on the research overall: Resected brain tissue from 53 pediatric epilepsy surgery cases was initially screened for immune gene transcripts with a NanoString immunology panel. Of the approximately twelve selected surgery cases, pre-surgery blood was also sequenced for eight, so four had brain tissue only. Results the study describes overall, beyond this receptor: The patients' HCMV serostatus was not known, and viral specificity was inferred solely from CDR3 sequence similarity. Because pre- and post-surgery blood were sequenced to different depths, clones absent from the pre-surgery sample may reflect undersampling.

The immunoSEQ assay was applied to genomic DNA to generate the TCR beta chain sequences. In the paper's pipeline: Any CDR3 sequence that did not begin with the conserved framework cysteine at position 104 was removed by hand. Clonality was calculated as one minus the normalized Shannon's Diversity Index, with values ranging from 0 (maximal diversity) to 1 (oligoclonal). To check whether a given CDR3 had different frequencies in two samples, for example brain versus blood, chi-squared comparison-of-proportions tests were used. Public clonotypes were identified through searches of immuneACCESS, and similarity to known antiviral clonotypes was evaluated with the VDJdb browser. TCRdb retrieved this table from immuneACCESS and kept in-frame rearrangements only. Not all clones are present; in checked studies, unresolved V genes account for under half, and no reason is known for the remainder. That table is the source of V, J and clone size, and D and trimming were worked out from the DNA. Here the sample has hundreds of thousands of clones; 93% occur a single time. The ten largest clones represent approximately 5% of the sample.

Per the publication, the time point label means: blood from clinic visit 5 months post-surgery; TSC patient then seizure free. The surgery cases with the highest brain T cell transcript signatures were chosen for TCR beta chain sequencing of brain tissue, and also of blood when blood was available. Before surgery, the patients had been given at least one anti-epileptic drug. TCR-sequenced patients were children with drug-resistant epilepsy due to tuberous sclerosis complex, focal cortical dysplasia, Rasmussen encephalitis or hemimegalencephaly. The Monarch genomic DNA purification kit was used to extract bulk genomic DNA from unsorted brain tissue and whole blood. The CDR3, from cysteine to phenylalanine, totals 14 residues. Only the CDR3 DNA is retained, 42 bases long and in frame from the first base. CDR1 is given as SGHRS and CDR2 as YFSETQ, both from the germline V gene. V is cut by 4 bases and J by 2 bases, and the space between the germline ends is 10 bases.

Details on this clone: It lacks a known antigen. Per-nucleotide qualities are absent, and no much larger clonotype sits a single base away.

The sequence links TRBV5-1 to TRBJ1-5; possibly the D gene is TRBD1, per 6 matching bases. Sequencing was performed on peripheral blood, taken approximately 5 months after surgery. The clonotype comes from a boy under two years old with tuberous sclerosis and intractable seizures. At the DNA level, the sequence is TGCGCCAGCAGCCAACAGGGTGGCAATCAGCCCCAGCATTTT. Translation gives CASSQQGGNQPQHF. Outside the CDR3, residues come from the reference TRBV5-1 and TRBJ1-5 proteins, so the full variable domain is: KAGVTQTPRYLIKTRGQQVTLSCSPISGHRSVSWYQQTPGQGLQFLFEYFSETQRNKGNFPGRFSGRQFSNSRSEMNVSTLELGDSALYLCASSQQGGNQPQHFGDGTRLSIL.